These T cell receptor beta chains were read from a single sample in a study of T cell responses to AZD1222 COVID-19 vaccine. Clones were sequenced by immunoSEQ multiplex PCR, and TCRdb holds only the in-frame ones, with some missing. The table has 130,000 to 150,000 clones, 90% to 95% seen once. The sample here was peripheral blood, taken on day 0 of MenACWY control vaccination. The origin of the receptors is an adult in good health. Each CDR3 is given with its conserved first and last residue. The D gene is left open where the match is weak. Expanded clones are given a class, and other clones once, few, many or no size at all.

V,J,size,D,DNA,CDR3
TRBV27,TRBJ2-2,once,.,TGTGCCAGCAGTTTGATCGGGGGCCTCAACACCGGGGAGCTGTTTTTT,CASSLIGGLNTGELFF
TRBV4-1,TRBJ1-5,.,TRBD1,TGCGCCAGCAGCCGGGACAGCCCAATAGGATATAGCAATCAGCCCCAGCATTTT,CASSRDSPIGYSNQPQHF
TRBV13,TRBJ2-2,once,TRBD1,TGTGCCAGCAGTCACTGGGGACAGGCGGGCACCGGGGAGCTGTTTTTT,CASSHWGQAGTGELFF
TRBV5-4,TRBJ2-3,.,.,TGTGCCAGCAGCTTTCCGGGACAACACACAGATACGCAGTATTTT,CASSFPGQHTDTQYF
TRBV10-3,TRBJ1-4,.,.,TGTGCCATCAGTGAGGGTTTTGATGAAAAACTGTTTTTT,CAISEGFDEKLFF
TRBV11-2,TRBJ1-2,few,.,TGTGCCAGCAGCCCCGGGACCGCGGGCGGCTACACCTTC,CASSPGTAGGYTF
TRBV4-1,TRBJ2-1,once,TRBD2,TGCGCCAGCAGCCCCCGGAGGGCGGGAGGGCCCGATAGCTCCTACAATGAGCAGTTCTTC,CASSPRRAGGPDSSYNEQFF
TRBV2,TRBJ2-1,.,TRBD1,TGTGCCAGCATTTGGACAGGCCGGGATGAGCAGTTCTTC,CASIWTGRDEQFF
TRBV5-1,TRBJ2-5,.,TRBD1,TGCGCCAGCAGCCCTGGACAGGGGGCTGGAGAGACCCAGTACTTC,CASSPGQGAGETQYF
TRBV7-9,TRBJ2-3,.,.,TGTGCCAGCAGCTTACCGTCCACAGATACGCAGTATTTT,CASSLPSTDTQYF
TRBV29-1,TRBJ1-1,once,.,TGCAGCGTTGGCAGGGACAAAGGGGAGGGGGTGAACACTGAAGCTTTCTTT,CSVGRDKGEGVNTEAFF
TRBV5-1,TRBJ2-7,.,TRBD1,TGCGCCAGCAGCTTCCGCGGACAGGGGGGATACGAGCAGTACTTC,CASSFRGQGGYEQYF
TRBV9,TRBJ2-5,.,.,TGTGCCAGCAGCCCGTCCGGAGTCCAAGAGACCCAGTACTTC,CASSPSGVQETQYF